The 22 T cell receptor beta chains in this list originate from one sample, sequenced in a study of T cells after posttransplantation cyclophosphamide (dated by TCRdb to 2015 to 2016). Library prep was done by the immunoSEQ multiplex PCR assay. Imported from immuneACCESS, the table was reduced by TCRdb to in-frame sequences with V and J called. These copies leave out some clones; in studies compared against another copy, an unresolved V gene accounts for under half, and the cause of the remainder is not known. This sample has 37,000 or so clones, none of them a singleton. Together, the top ten hold roughly 6.4% of the sample. Sequenced: PBMCs. The receptors were gathered from a man aged 25-45 years in good health and a related stem cell transplant donor.

This chain links TRBV28 with TRBJ2-5; tentative D call: TRBD2 (5 bases). Germline V gene data show CDR1 as MDHEN and CDR2 as SYDVKM. Trimming took off 3 bases at V and 5 bases at J, with 10 bases between the two ends. The CDR3 totals 13 residues. The CDR3 DNA reads as TGTGCCAGCAGTTTGACTCGCGGGGAGACCCAGTACTTC. It encodes CASSLTRGETQYF.

The chain uses TRBV29-1 and TRBJ2-2; TRBD1 agrees at 8 bases. This CDR3 region has 16 residues. The trim removed 4 bases at V and 5 bases at J, leaving 12 bases unmatched. Germline lookup yields CDR1 SQVTM and CDR2 ANQGSEA. The chain's CDR3 is CSVVAEGRGRTGELFF. The CDR3, as DNA: TGCAGCGTTGTTGCCGAAGGCAGGGGGCGAACCGGGGAGCTGTTTTTT.

This clone has a count of ten or more. This chain joins TRBV5-1 and TRBJ1-1, with 7 bases fitting TRBD1. Germline V CDR1 and CDR2: SGHRS, YFSETQ. The CDR3 has 15 residues. Germline trimming cut 0 bases from V and 6 bases from J; bases unmatched to any gene: 8. CDR3 DNA sequence: TGCGCCAGCAGCTTGGAACAGGGGCGAATCGCTGAAGCTTTCTTT. Residues: CASSLEQGRIAEAFF.

This clone was observed many times. The chain combines TRBV27 with TRBJ2-7; perhaps TRBD1 as D (6 bases). The CDR3 has 12 residues. V was pared by 6 bases and J by 6 bases, with 12 bases between. Germline V gene data show CDR1 as MNHEY and CDR2 as SMNVEV (reference sequence). CDR3 loop: CASSTGSGEQYF. CDR3 nucleotide sequence: TGTGCCAGCAGCACAGGGTCGGGCGAGCAGTACTTC.

This chain links TRBV19 with TRBJ2-3; the D gene is possibly TRBD2 (6 bases). The V and J ends lost 3 bases and 4 bases respectively, with 20 bases between them. The CDR3 has 17 residues. Germline V gene data show CDR1 as LNHDA and CDR2 as SQIVND (reference sequence). This CDR3 reads CASSIASKGRIADTQYF. CDR3 DNA: TGTGCCAGTAGTATCGCATCCAAGGGGAGGATCGCAGATACGCAGTATTTT.

This clone has a handful of counts. The V and J genes are TRBV6-2 or TRBV6-3 and TRBJ1-3; D is possibly TRBD1 (5 bases). Trimming took 2 bases from V and 8 from J, leaving 25 bases between them. This CDR3 region has 18 residues. Germline CDR1 MNHEY, CDR2 SVGEGT. CDR3 loop: CASSYDHQEQATGDTIYF. In DNA, the CDR3 is TGTGCCAGCAGTTACGATCACCAGGAACAGGCTACGGGGGACACCATATATTTT.

This clone came up many times. At one end the junction does not follow the germline gene, possibly because of a read error. The DNA for the CDR3 is TGTGCCAGCAGCTTAGGGGGGATAATAACAGGGATTACCTACGAGCAGTACTTC. It encodes CASSLGGIITGITYEQYF. V usage is TRBV12-3 or TRBV12-4 and J usage is TRBJ2-7; D tentatively fits TRBD1 or TRBD2 (6 bases each). The CDR3 contains 18 residues.

This clone was counted between two and nine times. The V and J genes are TRBV12-3 or TRBV12-4 and TRBJ2-5; 15 bases are shared with TRBD2. The ends lost 4 bases at V and 6 bases at J; junction bases unmatched: 15. The CDR3 extends over 19 amino acids. The CDR3 nucleotides read TGTGCCAGCAGTTCCGGACTAGCGGGGGGGCCTGCCTCACAAAAGACCCAGTACTTC. It yields the protein CASSSGLAGGPASQKTQYF.

This clone appeared a few times. The chain links TRBV28 to TRBJ2-2; perhaps TRBD2 as D (6 bases). There are 16 residues in the CDR3. Germline loops: CDR1 MDHEN, CDR2 SYDVKM. V was trimmed by 2 bases and J by 7 bases, leaving 17 bases between them. Written as DNA, the CDR3 is TGTGCCAGCAGTTTAAGGATGGGGGGAGTTATCGGGGAGCTGTTTTTT. The encoded protein is CASSLRMGGVIGELFF.

This clone was seen at least ten times. The chain has TRBV7-7 and TRBJ2-6; 8 positions match TRBD1. This CDR3 comprises 15 residues. CDR1 and CDR2 from the germline V gene are SSHAT and FNYEAQ (reference sequence). V lost 5 bases and J lost 3; bases outside the gene matches: 3. Written as DNA, the CDR3 is TGTGCCAGCAGCCCGGACAGGGTTGGGGCCAACGTCCTGACTTTC. Protein product: CASSPDRVGANVLTF.

This clone showed up many times. The J gene is TRBJ2-5, the V gene TRBV19; TRBD2 matches at 8 bases. V lost 5 bases and J lost 2; bases outside the gene matches: 1. Germline V lookup: CDR1 LNHDA, CDR2 SQIVND (reference sequence). CDR3 length equals 13 residues. CDR3 amino acids: CASSSSGQETQYF. The CDR3 coding sequence is TGTGCCAGTAGTTCTAGCGGGCAAGAGACCCAGTACTTC.

Ten or more counts support this clone. The V gene is TRBV6-1, the J gene TRBJ1-4; D perhaps matches TRBD1 (5 bases). From germline, CDR1 is MNHNS and CDR2 SASEGT. The CDR3 has 15 residues. V was trimmed by 6 bases and J by 3 bases, leaving 14 bases between them. In DNA, the CDR3 is TGTGCCAGCAGAACCCTAGGGGCAGCTAATGAAAAACTGTTTTTT. This gives the protein CASRTLGAANEKLFF.

In its sample, this clone was seen many times. The chain has TRBV12-3 or TRBV12-4 and TRBJ2-7; TRBD1 matches 10 bases. J lost 5 bases, V lost 4 bases, and 8 bases had no gene match. CDR3 length: 15 residues. The CDR3 region has the DNA TGTGCCAGCAGTTCGGAGGACAGGGGGTTCCACGAGCAGTACTTC. This translates into CASSSEDRGFHEQYF.

This clone was seen many times. The chain carries TRBV29-1 and TRBJ2-1; the match to TRBD2 covers 10 bases. The CDR3 has 11 amino acids. V lost 8 bases, J lost 9 bases, and 4 bases stayed unmatched. Germline CDR1 reads SQVTM; CDR2 reads ANQGSEA. In DNA, the CDR3 is TGCAGCAGCGGGACTAGCGCTGAGCAGTTCTTC. Protein: CSSGTSAEQFF.

This clone showed up many times. The chain couples TRBV7-3 to TRBJ2-3, with TRBD2 as a possible D gene (6 bases). V lost 4 bases, J lost 0 bases, and 11 bases lay in between. CDR3 length: 15 amino acids. Germline lookup yields CDR1 SGHTA and CDR2 FQGTGA. DNA of the CDR3: TGTGCCAGCAGCTCTGCGGGGTATAGCACAGATACGCAGTATTTT. It yields the protein CASSSAGYSTDTQYF. Full variable domain (rest looked up from reference TRBV7-3 and TRBJ2-3): GAGVSQTPSNKVTEKGKYVELRCDPISGHTALYWYRQSLGQGPEFLIYFQGTGAADDSGLPNDRFFAVRPEGSVSTLKIQRTERGDSAVYLCASSSAGYSTDTQYFGPGTRLTVL.

The chain combines TRBV7-9 with TRBJ2-4, with 12 bases fitting TRBD2. With V trimmed by 5 bases and J by 0 bases, 8 bases remained unmatched. This CDR3 comprises 18 residues. Germline lookup yields CDR1 SEHNR and CDR2 FQNEAQ (reference sequence). Here the CDR3 DNA reads TGTGCCAGCAGCCCAGGACTAGCGGGAAGGATAGCCAAAAACATTCAGTACTTC. Translated, it gives CASSPGLAGRIAKNIQYF.

There are many counts of this clone. The rearrangement links TRBV11-2 to TRBJ2-5; 13 bases line up with TRBD2. This CDR3 has 17 residues. Germline loops: CDR1 SGHAT, CDR2 FQNNGV. After removal of 0 bases from V and 5 bases from J, the junction contained 6 bases not matched to a gene. As DNA, the CDR3 is TGTGCCAGCAGCTTAGAACTAGCGGGGGGGCAGGCGGAGACCCAGTACTTC. It yields the protein CASSLELAGGQAETQYF.

At least ten counts were recorded for this clone. This chain connects TRBV6-5 to TRBJ2-2; TRBD1 agrees at 7 bases. Germline loops: CDR1 MNHEY, CDR2 SVGAGI. The CDR3 is made up of 13 amino acids. Unmatched junction bases numbered 6, after V lost 6 bases and J lost 8 bases. CDR3 in DNA: TGTGCCAGCAGAACTCCGGGACAGGGGGAGCTGTTTTTT. It encodes CASRTPGQGELFF.

This clone showed up many times. The rearrangement joins TRBV11-2 to TRBJ2-7; D call uncertain. CDR1 is SGHAT, CDR2 FQNNGV, per germline. The CDR3 runs 15 residues. V was shortened by 5 bases and J by 1 base, with 15 bases between the two germline ends. CDR3 region: CASSPTSTSSYEQYF. CDR3 nucleotides: TGTGCCAGCAGCCCGACATCAACCTCTTCCTACGAGCAGTACTTC.

This clone was counted ten times or more. V and J are TRBV19 and TRBJ1-2; D is unresolved. Germline CDR1 is LNHDA and CDR2 is SQIVND (reference sequence). V was shortened by 6 bases and J by 0 bases, with 17 bases between the two germline ends. The CDR3 is 16 residues long. CDR3 region: CASRKTRQSTNYGYTF. The DNA for the CDR3 is TGTGCCAGTAGGAAGACACGGCAAAGTACTAACTATGGCTACACCTTC.

A few counts support this clone. This rearrangement joins TRBV24-1 to TRBJ2-2; D unresolved. The CDR3 has 13 residues. CDR1 and CDR2 from the germline V gene are KGHDR and SFDVKD. The V gene lost 1 base and the J gene lost 6 bases, with 5 bases spanning the gap. DNA of the CDR3: TGTGCCACCAGTGATTTAAAGGCCGGGGAGCTGTTTTTT. Translated: CATSDLKAGELFF.

There are many counts of this clone. The germline gene is not matched at one end of the junction; a read error may be the cause. The J gene is TRBJ1-1, the V gene TRBV2, with 7 bases lining up with TRBD1. In germline, CDR1 is SNHLY, CDR2 FYNNEI. This CDR3 has 13 residues. The chain's CDR3 is CASSEVGAGGTLF. CDR3 nucleotides: TGTGCCAGCAGTGAAGTAGGTGCAGGGGGAACACTTTTT.